This T cell receptor (beta chain) originates from a study of blood T cell repertoires in COVID-19. Study details: Acute and convalescent COVID-19 samples came from the United States, Italy and Spain.

TCRdb's copy holds only in-frame clones and misses some; the assay was immunoSEQ multiplex PCR. The data contain 490,000 or so clones, approximately 91% of them seen just once; the ten biggest clones take up approximately 8%. The sample holds one count of this clone. Germline V gene lookup returns CDR1 SGHNT and CDR2 YYREEE (reference sequence). The CDR3 has 15 residues. The ends lost 4 bases at V and 7 bases at J; junction bases unmatched: 10. The specimen was PBMCs or T cells enriched from blood (not recorded which). The chain employs TRBV5-4 and TRBJ2-1, with 8 nucleotides matching TRBD1. The clonotype originates from a woman aged 55-70 years who had recovered from COVID-19. The CDR3 bases are TGTGCCAGCAGCGCTCCGGGACAGGCTAGGAATGAGCAGTTCTTC. Protein sequence: CASSAPGQARNEQFF.